These T cell receptor beta chains were read from a single sample in a study of cytomegalovirus exposure and HLA in healthy donors. The protocol was immunoSEQ multiplex PCR, while the TCRdb copy is restricted to in-frame clones and leaves out a portion. Of about 130,000 clones listed, more than 80% are singletons. The material sequenced was PBMCs. Receptor source: a man younger than 45 in good health and CMV-seronegative. Each CDR3 is given with its conserved first and last residue. The D gene is left open where the match is weak. The size field is filled for only some rows; it gives once, few, many or a size class.

d_call: NA
j_call: TRBJ1-5
v_call: TRBV5-6
clone_size: NA
cdr3_nt: TGTGCCAGCAGCTTGTCGTCGGGGTTGGGACAGCCCCAGCATTTT
cdr3_aa: CASSLSSGLGQPQHF

d_call: NA
j_call: TRBJ1-2
v_call: TRBV10-3
clone_size: NA
cdr3_nt: TGTGCCATCAGTACCACACAGGCCCCCTATGGCTACACCTTC
cdr3_aa: CAISTTQAPYGYTF

d_call: NA
j_call: TRBJ2-5
v_call: TRBV6-5
clone_size: NA
cdr3_nt: TGTGCCAGCCGTTTGGCCGGGGGAAGAGAAACCCAGTACTTC
cdr3_aa: CASRLAGGRETQYF

d_call: NA
j_call: TRBJ2-3
v_call: TRBV6-4
clone_size: NA
cdr3_nt: TGTGCCAGCAGCCCCAGGGGTTTTGGGGATACGCAGTATTTT
cdr3_aa: CASSPRGFGDTQYF

d_call: NA
j_call: TRBJ2-2
v_call: TRBV18
clone_size: few
cdr3_nt: TGTGCCAGCTCACCGGAACGGGTGAACACCGGGGAGCTGTTTTTT
cdr3_aa: CASSPERVNTGELFF

d_call: TRBD1
j_call: TRBJ1-1
v_call: TRBV6-1
clone_size: NA
cdr3_nt: TGTGCCAGCAGAGGACAGGGGATCACTGAAGCTTTCTTT
cdr3_aa: CASRGQGITEAFF

d_call: NA
j_call: TRBJ2-7
v_call: TRBV30
clone_size: NA
cdr3_nt: TGTGCCTGGAGTGTTCTTCTTGGGGCTTACGAGCAGTACTTC
cdr3_aa: CAWSVLLGAYEQYF

d_call: NA
j_call: TRBJ1-5
v_call: TRBV7-9
clone_size: NA
cdr3_nt: TGTGCCAGCAGCCTAGACAGCCGGAATCAGCCCCAGAATTTT
cdr3_aa: CASSLDSRNQPQNF

d_call: NA
j_call: TRBJ1-2
v_call: TRBV6-1
clone_size: NA
cdr3_nt: TGTGCCAGTAATCTCGGAGGGGCGGAGTATGGCTACCCCTTC
cdr3_aa: CASNLGGAEYGYPF

d_call: NA
j_call: TRBJ1-1
v_call: TRBV7-8
clone_size: NA
cdr3_nt: TGTGCCAGCAGCCAGACGAGGGCGGATTACACTGAAGCTTTCTTT
cdr3_aa: CASSQTRADYTEAFF

d_call: TRBD1
j_call: TRBJ2-7
v_call: TRBV9
clone_size: NA
cdr3_nt: TGTGCCAGCAGCGCGAGGGGGACAGGGACCTACGAGCAGTACTTC
cdr3_aa: CASSARGTGTYEQYF

d_call: NA
j_call: TRBJ1-1
v_call: TRBV27
clone_size: NA
cdr3_nt: TGTGCAAGCAAGCGGGGCGAATCCTCTTGGGCTTTCTTT
cdr3_aa: CASKRGESSWAFF

d_call: TRBD1
j_call: TRBJ1-2
v_call: TRBV28
clone_size: NA
cdr3_nt: TGTGCCAGCAGTTTAGGAGGGGGCTGGTATGGCTACACCTTC
cdr3_aa: CASSLGGGWYGYTF

d_call: NA
j_call: TRBJ2-7
v_call: TRBV5-1
clone_size: NA
cdr3_nt: TGCGCCAGCAGCGCAGAATGTAATGGGCAGTACTTC
cdr3_aa: CASSAECNGQYF

d_call: TRBD2
j_call: TRBJ2-7
v_call: TRBV5-5
clone_size: NA
cdr3_nt: TGTGCCAGCAGCTTGGGACTAGCTCCCAACGAGCAGTACTTC
cdr3_aa: CASSLGLAPNEQYF

d_call: NA
j_call: TRBJ1-1
v_call: TRBV6-5
clone_size: NA
cdr3_nt: TGTGCCAGCAGGGTCGGCACTGAAGCTTTCTTT
cdr3_aa: CASRVGTEAFF

d_call: NA
j_call: TRBJ2-7
v_call: TRBV28
clone_size: NA
cdr3_nt: TGTGCCAGCAGTTTTCCTCAGGAAAAGTACGAGCAGTACTTC
cdr3_aa: CASSFPQEKYEQYF

d_call: TRBD2
j_call: TRBJ2-7
v_call: TRBV27
clone_size: NA
cdr3_nt: TGTGCCAGCAGTCCCGGGACTAGCGGGGTCCACGAGCAGTACTTC
cdr3_aa: CASSPGTSGVHEQYF

d_call: NA
j_call: TRBJ1-2
v_call: TRBV28
clone_size: NA
cdr3_nt: TGTGCCAGCAGTCCGGTCGGGGGGACAAACTATGGCTACACCTTC
cdr3_aa: CASSPVGGTNYGYTF